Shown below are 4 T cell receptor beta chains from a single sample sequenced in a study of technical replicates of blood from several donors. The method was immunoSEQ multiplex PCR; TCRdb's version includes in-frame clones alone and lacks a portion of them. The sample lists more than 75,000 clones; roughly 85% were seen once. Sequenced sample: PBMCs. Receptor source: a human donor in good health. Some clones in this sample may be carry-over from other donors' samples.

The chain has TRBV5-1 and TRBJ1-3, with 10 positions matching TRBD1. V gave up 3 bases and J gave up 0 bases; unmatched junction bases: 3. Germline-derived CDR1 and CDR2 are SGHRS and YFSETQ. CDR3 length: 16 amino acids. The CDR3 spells CASSSTGGASGNTIYF. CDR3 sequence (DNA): TGCGCCAGCAGCTCGACAGGGGGCGCCTCTGGAAACACCATATATTTT. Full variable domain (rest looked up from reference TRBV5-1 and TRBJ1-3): KAGVTQTPRYLIKTRGQQVTLSCSPISGHRSVSWYQQTPGQGLQFLFEYFSETQRNKGNFPGRFSGRQFSNSRSEMNVSTLELGDSALYLCASSSTGGASGNTIYFGEGSWLTVV.

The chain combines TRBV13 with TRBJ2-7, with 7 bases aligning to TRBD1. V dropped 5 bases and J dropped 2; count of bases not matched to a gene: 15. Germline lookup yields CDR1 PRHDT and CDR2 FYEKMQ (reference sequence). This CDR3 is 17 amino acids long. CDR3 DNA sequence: TGTGCCAGCAGCCCTATTCCCCCGGGACAGTCTACCTACGAGCAGTACTTC. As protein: CASSPIPPGQSTYEQYF.

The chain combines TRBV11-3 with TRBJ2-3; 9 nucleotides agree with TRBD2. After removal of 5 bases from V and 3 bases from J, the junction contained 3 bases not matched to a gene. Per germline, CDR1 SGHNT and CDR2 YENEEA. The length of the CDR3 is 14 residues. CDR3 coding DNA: TGTGCCAGCAGCCGAGGACTAGCGACAGATACGCAGTATTTT. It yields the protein CASSRGLATDTQYF.

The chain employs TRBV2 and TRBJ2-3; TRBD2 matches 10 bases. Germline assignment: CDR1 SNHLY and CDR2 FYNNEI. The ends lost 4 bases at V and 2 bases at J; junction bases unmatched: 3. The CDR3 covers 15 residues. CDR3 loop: CASSVLAGDTDTQYF. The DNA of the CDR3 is TGTGCCAGCAGTGTTCTAGCGGGAGACACAGATACGCAGTATTTT.